The next 28 T cell receptor beta chains were all read from a single sample in a study of Graves' ophthalmopathy and Graves' hyperthyroidism. Amplification targeted the TCR beta CDR3 regions, with RNA transcripts as the source material. The workflow started with a first-round RT-PCR run with HTBI primers and then moved on to a second-round multiplex PCR. TCRdb re-called the multiplex PCR reads with MiXCR, one entry per CDR3 protein. The data hold fewer than 650,000 distinct CDR3 sequences, with 22% observed a single time. The sequenced sample was peripheral blood. Receptors were obtained from a woman aged 18 to 35 with stable Graves' hyperthyroidism. Some clones in this sample may be carry-over from other donors' samples.

Worth noting for this clonotype: This may be a read error: a much more frequent sequence differs by one nucleotide. The chain links TRBV20-1 to TRBJ2-7; maybe TRBD2 (5 bases). This CDR3 region has 14 residues. Germline values: CDR1 DFQATT, CDR2 SNEGSKA (reference sequence). The V end was cut by 5 bases, the J end by 0 bases, with 14 bases between. CDR3 DNA: TGCAGTGCTCGGCCAGTGGGGAGCTCCTACGAGCAGTACTTC. This codes for CSARPVGSSYEQYF.

This chain connects TRBV27 to TRBJ2-7; 16 bases are shared with TRBD2. Germline V gene lookup returns CDR1 MNHEY and CDR2 SMNVEV (reference sequence). With 3 bases clipped from V and 5 bases from J, the junction kept 1 base outside the gene matches. The CDR3 has 15 amino acids. The CDR3 is CASSFGTSGRDEQYF. The CDR3 region has the DNA TGTGCCAGCAGTTTCGGGACTAGCGGGAGGGACGAGCAGTACTTC.

This clonotype has just a few counts. A read error is possible here, since a much larger clone lies one base away. V gene TRBV4-1 combines with J gene TRBJ2-5; 9 bases line up with TRBD2. There are 18 residues in the CDR3. Germline V CDR1 and CDR2: MGHRA, YSYEKL. With 4 bases clipped from V and 2 bases from J, the junction kept 14 bases outside the gene matches. The CDR3, as DNA: TGCGCCAGCAGCCGACGAATCTCCGGGACTAGCCGTCAAGAGACCCAGTACTTC. Translating gives CASSRRISGTSRQETQYF.

This clonotype appeared a few times. The chain is built from TRBV24-1 and TRBJ2-5; D perhaps matches TRBD1 (5 bases). The CDR3 runs 15 residues. CDR1 is KGHDR and CDR2 is SFDVKD in the germline V gene. With 5 bases removed from V and 1 base from J, the gap between germline ends came to 13 bases. CDR3 residues: CATSVKGAGQETQYF. CDR3 sequence (DNA): TGTGCCACCAGTGTGAAAGGGGCAGGCCAAGAGACCCAGTACTTC.

The chain employs TRBV3-1 and TRBJ2-7, with TRBD2 matching 12 bases. The CDR3 runs 20 residues. CDR1 LGHDT and CDR2 YNNKEL come from the germline V gene (reference sequence). The J segment lost 6 bases and the V segment lost 3 bases, leaving 21 bases of the junction unmatched. The CDR3: CASSQPLGLAGGPRVREQYF. In DNA, the CDR3 is TGTGCCAGCAGCCAGCCATTGGGCCTAGCGGGAGGGCCGCGGGTTCGCGAGCAGTACTTC.

This chain connects TRBV12-3 or TRBV12-4 to TRBJ1-1, with 8 bases that match TRBD1. The CDR3 is 13 amino acids. V lost 6 bases and J lost 5; bases outside the gene matches: 5. CDR3 residues: CASRPTGGTEAFF. The DNA of the CDR3 is TGTGCCAGCAGACCAACAGGGGGAACTGAAGCTTTCTTT.

This rearrangement joins TRBV15 to TRBJ2-5; D remains ambiguous. CDR1 and CDR2 (germline): LNHNV, YYDKDF (reference sequence). The V end was cut by 0 bases, the J end by 1 base, with 9 bases between. CDR3 length: 15 residues. CDR3 sequence: CATSRDLPAQETQYF. The CDR3 bases are TGTGCCACCAGCAGAGATCTGCCTGCCCAAGAGACCCAGTACTTC. The full variable domain, rest sourced from reference TRBV15 and TRBJ2-5, is DAMVIQNPRYQVTQFGKPVTLSCSQTLNHNVMYWYQQKSSQAPKLLFHYYDKDFNNEADTPDNFQSRRPNTSFCFLDIRSPGLGDTAMYLCATSRDLPAQETQYFGPGTRLLVL.

This clonotype was recorded a few times. V and J are TRBV4-3 and TRBJ2-6; D is perhaps TRBD2 (5 bases). Trimming stripped 4 bases from V and 4 bases from J, with 17 bases between. Per germline, CDR1 LGHNA and CDR2 YSLEER. The CDR3 spans 17 residues. CDR3 sequence (DNA): TGCGCCAGCAGCCTGTTTAACAGCGGTGGAGGGGCCAACGTCCTGACTTTC. Translated, it gives CASSLFNSGGGANVLTF.

This clonotype appeared a few times. At one end the junction does not follow the germline gene, possibly because of a read error. The V and J genes are TRBV25-1 and TRBJ2-4, with D possibly matching TRBD1 (5 bases). Per the germline V gene, CDR1 is MGHDK and CDR2 is SYGVNS. There are 15 residues in the CDR3. The CDR3 sequence: CASSWGLGDKNIKYF. The CDR3, as DNA: TGTGCCAGCAGTTGGGGCCTCGGAGACAAAAACATTAAGTACTTC.

This clonotype was observed at least ten times. Germline is not matched at one junction end, which may reflect a read error. J is TRBJ1-5 and V is TRBV5-1; possibly TRBD1 for D (6 bases). Per germline, CDR1 SGHRS and CDR2 YFSETQ. The CDR3 spans 15 residues. CDR3 region: CASSLVGGSNQPQHF. The CDR3, as DNA: TGTGCCAGCAGCTTAGTAGGGGGTAGCAATCAGCCCCAGCATTTT.

The chain joins TRBV12-3 or TRBV12-4 to TRBJ2-7, with D possibly called TRBD1 or TRBD2 (5 bases each). The CDR3 has 16 residues. The V gene lost 6 bases and the J gene lost 4 bases, with 22 bases spanning the gap. The CDR3 region is CASRDLRDPPPYEQYF. The CDR3 nucleotides are TGTGCCAGCAGGGACCTCCGGGACCCTCCCCCGTACGAGCAGTACTTC.

The V call is TRBV9, the J call TRBJ2-7; 10 bases agree with TRBD1. The CDR3 has 15 residues. Per the germline V gene, CDR1 is SGDLS and CDR2 is YYNGEE. With 0 bases clipped from V and 3 bases from J, the junction kept 3 bases outside the gene matches. CDR3 in DNA: TGTGCCAGCAGCGTAGGGACAGGGGGTGGCTACGAGCAGTACTTC. Residues: CASSVGTGGGYEQYF.

This clonotype was picked up a small number of times. One junction end disagrees with the germline gene, perhaps due to a read error. This sequence joins TRBV6-5 and TRBJ1-2, with D possibly TRBD1 on 5 matching bases. The CDR3 consists of 14 residues. CDR1 and CDR2 (germline): MNHEY, SVGAGI. CDR3 protein: CASSYAPGPYGYTF. The CDR3 nucleotides read TGTGCCAGCAGTTACGCCCCGGGACCCTATGGCTATACCTTC.

In the case of this clonotype: A much larger clonotype is one base distant, so this may be a read error. The chain uses TRBV6-5 and TRBJ1-1, with D possibly being TRBD1 (6 bases). The CDR3 is 16 residues long. Trimming cost V 6 bases and J 6 bases, with 23 bases left between them. CDR1 is MNHEY, CDR2 SVGAGI, per germline. As DNA, the CDR3 is TGTGCCAGCAGAAACGGACAGCGGCTAGTAAACGCTGAAGCTTTCTTT. It is translated as CASRNGQRLVNAEAFF.

In this sample, this clonotype turned up many times. The chain combines TRBV5-1 with TRBJ1-5, with a possible D match to TRBD1 (6 bases). The CDR3 spans 14 residues. Trimming shortened V by 5 bases and J by 6 bases, and 15 bases separated the two germline ends. Looked up from germline, CDR1 is SGHRS and CDR2 is YFSETQ. The CDR3 region has the DNA TGCGCCAGCAGGCTGGACAGTTCGGGTCAGCCCCAGCATTTT. Its protein is CASRLDSSGQPQHF.

The chain combines TRBV6-5 with TRBJ1-1; maybe TRBD1 (6 bases). The CDR3 totals 17 residues. CDR1 is MNHEY, CDR2 SVGAGI, per germline. V was clipped by 2 bases and J by 4 bases, with 20 bases between them. Here the CDR3 reads CASSYGGQAFRSTEAFF. In DNA form, the CDR3 reads TGTGCCAGCAGTTACGGGGGCCAGGCCTTTCGTTCCACTGAAGCTTTCTTT.

The chain is built from TRBV13 and TRBJ2-7; 8 bases are a match to TRBD1. The CDR3 totals 14 residues. Germline V gene sequence: CDR1 PRHDT, CDR2 FYEKMQ (reference sequence). The V segment lost 2 bases and the J segment 4 bases; nucleotides outside the gene matches: 4. The CDR3 loop reads CASSLRTGWYEQYF. CDR3 DNA sequence: TGTGCCAGCAGCTTACGGACAGGGTGGTACGAGCAGTACTTC.

This clonotype was detected many times. The chain joins TRBV12-3 or TRBV12-4 to TRBJ1-1; D uncertain. The V end was cut by 3 bases, the J end by 4 bases, with 21 bases between. The length of the CDR3 is 17 residues. The CDR3 DNA reads as TGTGCCAGCAGTTTGGAGGTACTCTCGTCGGGAGGCACTGAAGCTTTCTTT. It yields the protein CASSLEVLSSGGTEAFF.

The gene calls are TRBV27 and TRBJ1-2; no definite D call. This CDR3 has 14 residues. V lost 5 bases and J lost 2, with 12 bases in between. CDR1 and CDR2 (germline): MNHEY, SMNVEV (reference sequence). CDR3 amino acids: CASSAGRANYGYTF. DNA of the CDR3: TGTGCCAGCAGTGCTGGGCGGGCAAACTATGGCTACACCTTC.

The sample holds a few counts of this clonotype. This chain links TRBV18 with TRBJ1-5; D is ambiguous. Per the germline V gene, CDR1 is KGHSH and CDR2 is LQKENI. V lost 2 bases to trimming and J lost 4 bases, with 6 bases between them. CDR3 length: 13 residues. DNA for the CDR3: TGTGCCAGCTCACCAGAGCAGAATCAGCCCCAGCATTTT. Protein sequence: CASSPEQNQPQHF.

The sample holds many counts of this clonotype. The chain employs TRBV4-2 and TRBJ1-2; no reliable D call. Germline V gene data show CDR1 as LGHNA and CDR2 as YNFKEQ. The CDR3 sequence is 18 residues long. V lost 0 bases and J 0 bases, leaving 17 bases between the germline ends. CDR3 sequence (DNA): TGTGCCAGCAGCCAAGAGGACGTAATGATCCTCACTAACTATGGCTACACCTTC. Translation gives CASSQEDVMILTNYGYTF.

This clonotype was seen repeatedly, ten times or more. The chain couples TRBV3-1 to TRBJ1-2; 7 nucleotides align to TRBD1. V lost 4 bases to trimming and J lost 13 bases; unmatched junction nucleotides: 15. Germline V gives CDR1 LGHDT, CDR2 YNNKEL (reference sequence). The CDR3 extends over 14 amino acids. Here the CDR3 reads CASSLRTGGEGSTF. DNA of the CDR3: TGTGCCAGCAGCCTAAGGACAGGAGGAGAAGGAAGCACCTTC.

Only a few counts were recorded for this clonotype. V usage is TRBV6-2 or TRBV6-3 and J usage is TRBJ2-7, with 7 bases fitting TRBD2. After removal of 1 base from V and 0 bases from J, the junction contained 9 bases not matched to a gene. In germline, CDR1 is MNHEY, CDR2 SVGEGT. The CDR3 spans 17 residues. This chain's CDR3 is CASSYFGLGRSSYEQYF. The DNA of the CDR3 is TGTGCCAGCAGTTACTTCGGACTAGGACGCAGCTCCTACGAGCAGTACTTC.

This clonotype occurred many times. This chain links TRBV20-1 with TRBJ2-7; D is perhaps TRBD2 (6 bases). Per the germline V gene, CDR1 is DFQATT and CDR2 is SNEGSKA (reference sequence). The CDR3 extends over 13 amino acids. Trimming removed 7 bases at V and 5 bases at J, with 18 bases between. In DNA form, the CDR3 reads TGCAGTGTTCGGGACTGGAAAATCGACGAGCAGTACTTC. Translated: CSVRDWKIDEQYF.

The CDR3 DNA reads as TGTGCCAGCAGTCCAACCGGGGGACGAACCCTCTCTGGGGCCAACGTCCTGACTTTC. The encoded protein is CASSPTGGRTLSGANVLTF. The rearrangement uses TRBV6-2 or TRBV6-3 and TRBJ2-6; D may be TRBD2 (6 bases). The length of the CDR3 is 19 residues. The V and J ends lost 5 bases and 0 bases respectively, with 20 bases between them. CDR1 is MNHEY and CDR2 is SVGEGT in the germline V gene.

At least ten counts were recorded for this clonotype. The chain is built from TRBV28 and TRBJ2-7, with TRBD2 as a possible D gene (5 bases). The CDR3 has 14 amino acids. The germline V gene has CDR1 MDHEN and CDR2 SYDVKM. V dropped 5 bases and J dropped 2 bases, with 13 bases sitting between them. CDR3: CASSEALGPYEQYF. Here the CDR3 DNA reads TGTGCCAGCAGTGAAGCACTAGGACCCTACGAGCAGTACTTC.

V gene TRBV27 combines with J gene TRBJ1-1, with D uncertain. This CDR3 is built from 13 residues. Germline values: CDR1 MNHEY, CDR2 SMNVEV (reference sequence). V was shortened by 5 bases and J by 4 bases, with 11 bases between the two germline ends. In DNA form, the CDR3 reads TGTGCCAGCAGTGTTTGGGGAGCCACTGAAGCTTTCTTT. Its protein product is CASSVWGATEAFF.

About this clonotype itself: One end of the junction fails to match germline, which may point to a read error. The chain carries TRBV12-3 or TRBV12-4 and TRBJ2-7; no clear D gene. The CDR3 length is 14 residues. Here the CDR3 reads CASSLSALGYDQYF. As DNA, the CDR3 is TGTGCCAGCTCCCTGTCAGCTTTGGGCTACGATCAGTACTTC.